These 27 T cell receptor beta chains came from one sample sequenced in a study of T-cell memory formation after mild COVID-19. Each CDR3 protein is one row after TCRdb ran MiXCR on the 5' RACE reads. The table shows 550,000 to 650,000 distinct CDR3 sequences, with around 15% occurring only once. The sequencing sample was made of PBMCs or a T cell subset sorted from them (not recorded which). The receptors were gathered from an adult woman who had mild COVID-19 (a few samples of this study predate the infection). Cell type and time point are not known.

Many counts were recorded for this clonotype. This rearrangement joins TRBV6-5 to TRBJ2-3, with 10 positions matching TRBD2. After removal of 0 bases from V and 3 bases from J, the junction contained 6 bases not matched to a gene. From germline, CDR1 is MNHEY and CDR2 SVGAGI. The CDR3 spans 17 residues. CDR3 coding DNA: TGTGCCAGCAGTTACTCGGTGGTAGCGGGGGGAACAGATACGCAGTATTTT. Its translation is CASSYSVVAGGTDTQYF.

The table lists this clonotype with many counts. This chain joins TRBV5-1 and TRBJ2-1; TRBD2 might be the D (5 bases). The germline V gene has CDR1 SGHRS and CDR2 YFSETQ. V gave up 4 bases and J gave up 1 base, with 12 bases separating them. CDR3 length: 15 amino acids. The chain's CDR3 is CASSVEADSYNEQFF. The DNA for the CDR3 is TGCGCCAGCAGCGTAGAAGCGGATTCCTACAATGAGCAGTTCTTC.

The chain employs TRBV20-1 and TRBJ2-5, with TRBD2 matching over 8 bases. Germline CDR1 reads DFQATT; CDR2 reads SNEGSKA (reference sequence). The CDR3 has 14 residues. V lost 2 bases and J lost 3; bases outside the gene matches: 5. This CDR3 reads CSARWLAGEETQYF. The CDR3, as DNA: TGCAGTGCTAGATGGCTAGCGGGCGAAGAGACCCAGTACTTC.

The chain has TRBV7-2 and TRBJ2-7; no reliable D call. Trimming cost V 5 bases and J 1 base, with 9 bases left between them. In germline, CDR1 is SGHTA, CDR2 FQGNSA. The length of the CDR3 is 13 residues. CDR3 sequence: CASSLSQSYEQYF. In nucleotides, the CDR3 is TGTGCCAGCAGCCTCAGTCAGTCCTACGAGCAGTACTTC.

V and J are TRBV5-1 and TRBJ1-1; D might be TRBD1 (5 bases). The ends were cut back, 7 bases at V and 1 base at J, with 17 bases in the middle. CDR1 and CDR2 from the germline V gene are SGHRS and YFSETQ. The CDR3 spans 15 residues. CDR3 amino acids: CASYAGGGENTEAFF. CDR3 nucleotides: TGCGCCAGCTACGCTGGGGGGGGAGAGAACACTGAAGCTTTCTTT.

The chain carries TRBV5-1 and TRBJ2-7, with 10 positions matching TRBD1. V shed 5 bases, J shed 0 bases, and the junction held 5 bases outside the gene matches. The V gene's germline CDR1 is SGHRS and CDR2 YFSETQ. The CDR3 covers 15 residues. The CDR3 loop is CASRERQGASYEQYF. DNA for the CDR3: TGCGCCAGCAGGGAAAGACAGGGGGCCTCCTACGAGCAGTACTTC.

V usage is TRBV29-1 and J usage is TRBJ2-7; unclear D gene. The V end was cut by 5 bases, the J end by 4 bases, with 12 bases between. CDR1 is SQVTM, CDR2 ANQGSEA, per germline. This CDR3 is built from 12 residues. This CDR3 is CSVITLAYEQYF. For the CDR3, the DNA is TGCAGCGTTATTACTCTCGCATACGAGCAGTACTTC.

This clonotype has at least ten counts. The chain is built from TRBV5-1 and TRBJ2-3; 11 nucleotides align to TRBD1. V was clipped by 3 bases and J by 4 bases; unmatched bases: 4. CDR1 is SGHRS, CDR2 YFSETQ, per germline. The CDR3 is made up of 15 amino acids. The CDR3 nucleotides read TGCGCCAGCAGCTCCGGGACAGGGGGAGCAGATACGCAGTATTTT. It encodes CASSSGTGGADTQYF.

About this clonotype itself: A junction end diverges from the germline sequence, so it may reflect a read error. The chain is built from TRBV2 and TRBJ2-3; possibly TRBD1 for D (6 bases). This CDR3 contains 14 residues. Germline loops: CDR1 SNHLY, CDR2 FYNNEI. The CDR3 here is CARSGGQNTDTQYF. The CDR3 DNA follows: TGTGCCAGGAGTGGTGGACAGAACACAGATACGCAGTATTTT.

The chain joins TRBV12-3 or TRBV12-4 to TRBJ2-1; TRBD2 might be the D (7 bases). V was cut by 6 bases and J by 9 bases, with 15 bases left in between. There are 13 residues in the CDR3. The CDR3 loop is CASSRIGGGEQFF. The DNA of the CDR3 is TGTGCCAGCAGCCGTATAGGGGGGGGTGAGCAGTTCTTC.

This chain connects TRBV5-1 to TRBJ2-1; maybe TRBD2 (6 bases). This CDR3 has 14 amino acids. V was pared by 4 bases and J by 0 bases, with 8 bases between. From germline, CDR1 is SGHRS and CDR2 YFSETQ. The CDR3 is CASSTRGSYNEQFF. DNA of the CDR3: TGCGCCAGCAGCACGCGGGGCTCCTACAATGAGCAGTTCTTC.

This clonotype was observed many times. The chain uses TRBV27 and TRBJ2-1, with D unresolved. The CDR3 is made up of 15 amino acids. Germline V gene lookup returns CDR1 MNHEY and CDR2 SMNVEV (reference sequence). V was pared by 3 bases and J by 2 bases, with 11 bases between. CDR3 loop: CASSLSSPTYNEQFF. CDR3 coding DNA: TGTGCCAGCAGTTTGTCGTCACCCACCTACAATGAGCAGTTCTTC.

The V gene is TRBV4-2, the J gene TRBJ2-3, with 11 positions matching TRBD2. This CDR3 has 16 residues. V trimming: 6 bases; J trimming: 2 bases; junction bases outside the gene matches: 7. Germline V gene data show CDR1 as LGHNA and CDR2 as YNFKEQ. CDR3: CASRTTSGRSTDTQYF. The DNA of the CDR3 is TGTGCCAGCAGGACTACTAGCGGGAGATCCACAGATACGCAGTATTTT.

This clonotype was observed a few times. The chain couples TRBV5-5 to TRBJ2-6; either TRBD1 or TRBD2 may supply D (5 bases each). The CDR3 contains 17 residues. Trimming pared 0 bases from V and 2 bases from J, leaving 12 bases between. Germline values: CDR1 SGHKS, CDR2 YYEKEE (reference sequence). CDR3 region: CASSLGFRGAGANVLTF. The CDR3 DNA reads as TGTGCCAGCAGCTTGGGTTTCCGAGGGGCTGGGGCCAACGTCCTGACTTTC. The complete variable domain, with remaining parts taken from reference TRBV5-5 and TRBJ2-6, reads DAGVTQSPTHLIKTRGQQVTLRCSPISGHKSVSWYQQVLGQGPQFIFQYYEKEERGRGNFPDRFSARQFPNYSSELNVNALLLGDSALYLCASSLGFRGAGANVLTFGAGSRLTVL.

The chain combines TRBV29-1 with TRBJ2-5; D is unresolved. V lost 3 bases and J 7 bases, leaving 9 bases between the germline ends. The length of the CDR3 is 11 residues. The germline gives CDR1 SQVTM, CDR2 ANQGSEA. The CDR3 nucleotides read TGCAGCGTTGATGATCTGGGGACCCAGTACTTC. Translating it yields CSVDDLGTQYF.

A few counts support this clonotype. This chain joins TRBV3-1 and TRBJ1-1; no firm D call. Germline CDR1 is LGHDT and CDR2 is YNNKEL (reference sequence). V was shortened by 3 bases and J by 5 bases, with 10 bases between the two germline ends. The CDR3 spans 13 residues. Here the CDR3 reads CASSHEQRTEAFF. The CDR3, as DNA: TGTGCCAGCAGCCACGAACAGAGAACTGAAGCTTTCTTT.

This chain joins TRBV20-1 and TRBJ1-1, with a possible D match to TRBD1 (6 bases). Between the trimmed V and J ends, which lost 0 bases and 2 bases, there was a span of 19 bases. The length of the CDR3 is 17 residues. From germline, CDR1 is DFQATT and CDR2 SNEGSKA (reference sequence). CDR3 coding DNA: TGCAGTGCTAGAGATCGAGTTACAGGGACGGGAAACACTGAAGCTTTCTTT. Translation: CSARDRVTGTGNTEAFF.

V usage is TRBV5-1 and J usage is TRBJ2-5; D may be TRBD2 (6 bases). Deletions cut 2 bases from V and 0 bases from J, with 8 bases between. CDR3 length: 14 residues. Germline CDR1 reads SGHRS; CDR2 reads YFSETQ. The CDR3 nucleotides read TGCGCCAGCAGCTTCCGGGAGTACCAAGAGACCCAGTACTTC. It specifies CASSFREYQETQYF.

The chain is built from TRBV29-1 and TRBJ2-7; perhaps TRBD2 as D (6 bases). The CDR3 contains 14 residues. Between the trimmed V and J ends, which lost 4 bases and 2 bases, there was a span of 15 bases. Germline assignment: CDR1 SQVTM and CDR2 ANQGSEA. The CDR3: CSVGISGDTYEQYF. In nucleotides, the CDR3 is TGCAGCGTTGGAATATCGGGGGATACCTACGAGCAGTACTTC.

The CDR3, as DNA: TGCAGTGCTCCGATTTATTCCGGGACTCGAGATACGCAGTATTTT. It yields the protein CSAPIYSGTRDTQYF. The gene calls are TRBV20-1 and TRBJ2-3; D perhaps matches TRBD2 (6 bases). CDR1 is DFQATT, CDR2 SNEGSKA, per germline (reference sequence). The CDR3 is 15 amino acids. Deletions cut 5 bases from V and 5 bases from J, with 20 bases between.

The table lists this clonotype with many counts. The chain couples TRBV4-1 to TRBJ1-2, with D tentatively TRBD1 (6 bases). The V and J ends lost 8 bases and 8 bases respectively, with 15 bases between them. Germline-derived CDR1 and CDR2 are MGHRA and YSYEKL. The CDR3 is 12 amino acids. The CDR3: CASSRGAEGYTF. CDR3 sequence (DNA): TGCGCCAGCTCAAGGGGGGCGGAGGGCTACACCTTC.

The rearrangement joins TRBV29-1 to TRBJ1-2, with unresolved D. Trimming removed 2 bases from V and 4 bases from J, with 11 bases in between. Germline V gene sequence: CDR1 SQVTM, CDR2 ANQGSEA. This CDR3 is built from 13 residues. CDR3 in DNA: TGCAGCGTTGAAATGGGATCTGGCTATGGCTACACCTTC. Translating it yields CSVEMGSGYGYTF.

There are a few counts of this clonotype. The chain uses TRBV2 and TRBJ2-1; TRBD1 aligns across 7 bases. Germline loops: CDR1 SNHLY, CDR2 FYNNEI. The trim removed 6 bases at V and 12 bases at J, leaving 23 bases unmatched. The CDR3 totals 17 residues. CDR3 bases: TGTGCCAGCAGCGAAACAGGGGTCGGTAGGTCCGGTCTGAGGCAGTTCTTC. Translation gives CASSETGVGRSGLRQFF. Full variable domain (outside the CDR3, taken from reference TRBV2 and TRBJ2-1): EPEVTQTPSHQVTQMGQEVILRCVPISNHLYFYWYRQILGQKVEFLVSFYNNEISEKSEIFDDQFSVERPDGSNFTLKIRSTKLEDSAMYFCASSETGVGRSGLRQFFGPGTRLTVL.

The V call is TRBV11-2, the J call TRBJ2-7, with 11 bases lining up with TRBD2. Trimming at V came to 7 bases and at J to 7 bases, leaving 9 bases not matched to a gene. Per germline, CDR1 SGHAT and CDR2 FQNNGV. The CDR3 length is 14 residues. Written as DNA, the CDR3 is TGTGCCAGCAAAACCTCGGGACTAGCGGTTGAGCAGTACTTC. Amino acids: CASKTSGLAVEQYF.

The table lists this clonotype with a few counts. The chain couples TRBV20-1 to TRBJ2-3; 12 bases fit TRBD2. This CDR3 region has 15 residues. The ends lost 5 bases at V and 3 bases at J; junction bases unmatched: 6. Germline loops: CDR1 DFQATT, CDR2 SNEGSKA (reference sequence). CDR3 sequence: CSAPGLAGITDTQYF. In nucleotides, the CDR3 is TGCAGTGCTCCTGGACTAGCGGGGATAACAGATACGCAGTATTTT.

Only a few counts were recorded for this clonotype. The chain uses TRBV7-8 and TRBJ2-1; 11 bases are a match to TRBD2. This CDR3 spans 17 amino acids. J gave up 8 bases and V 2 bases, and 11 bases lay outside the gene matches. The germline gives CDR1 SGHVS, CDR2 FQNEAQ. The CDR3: CASSLPRTSGSIDEQFF. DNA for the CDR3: TGTGCCAGCAGCTTACCTCGCACTAGCGGGAGTATCGATGAGCAGTTCTTC.

This chain's CDR3 is CASSGGLAGGEQYF. The CDR3 DNA reads TGTGCCAGCAGCGGGGGACTAGCGGGAGGAGAGCAGTATTTT. The chain is built from TRBV9 and TRBJ2-3; 15 bases are shared with TRBD2. Looked up from germline, CDR1 is SGDLS and CDR2 is YYNGEE. There are 14 residues in the CDR3. With V trimmed by 3 bases and J by 11 bases, 4 bases remained unmatched. Drawing the rest from reference TRBV9 and TRBJ2-3, the complete variable domain is DSGVTQTPKHLITATGQRVTLRCSPRSGDLSVYWYQQSLDQGLQFLIQYYNGEERAKGNILERFSAQQFPDLHSELNLSSLELGDSALYFCASSGGLAGGEQYFGPGTRLTVL.